This T cell receptor beta chain derives from a study of Ad26.COV2.S vaccination and SARS-CoV-2 variants. This clone has a single count. Treatment: some 19 received Ad26.COV2.S at low or high dose, single or two shots; about 5 received placebo; per-sample allocation not given. Samples came from day 63 after the first vaccine or placebo injection. CDR1 LGHNT and CDR2 FRNRAP come from the germline V gene. The CDR3 consists of 16 residues. Trimming pared 7 bases from V and 6 bases from J, leaving 24 bases between. Profiled with immunoSEQ multiplex PCR; TCRdb holds only in-frame clones, not every one. The table records 250,000 to 300,000 clones, 70% to 90% of them present only once.

The rearrangement joins TRBV12-5 to TRBJ2-5; D possibly uses TRBD1 or TRBD2 (5 bases each). This TCR came from a person aged 18-60 years who received the Ad26.COV2.S COVID-19 vaccine or a placebo. The sample here was peripheral blood, taken in a trial of Ad26.COV2.S vaccine versus placebo. The CDR3 region is CASAPTLGDPRQTQYF. The CDR3 coding sequence is TGTGCTAGTGCCCCAACACTAGGGGACCCGAGGCAGACCCAGTACTTC.